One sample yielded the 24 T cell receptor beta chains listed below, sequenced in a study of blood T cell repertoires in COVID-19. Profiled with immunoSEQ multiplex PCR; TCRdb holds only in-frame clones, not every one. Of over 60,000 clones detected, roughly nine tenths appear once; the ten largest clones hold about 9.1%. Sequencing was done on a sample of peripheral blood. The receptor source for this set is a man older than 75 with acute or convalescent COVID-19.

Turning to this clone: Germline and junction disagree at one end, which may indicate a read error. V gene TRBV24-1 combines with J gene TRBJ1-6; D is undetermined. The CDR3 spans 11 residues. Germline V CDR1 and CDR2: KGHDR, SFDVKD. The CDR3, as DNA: TGTGCCACCAGTGATTTGCGACTAAACCTCTTT. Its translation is CATSDLRLNLF.

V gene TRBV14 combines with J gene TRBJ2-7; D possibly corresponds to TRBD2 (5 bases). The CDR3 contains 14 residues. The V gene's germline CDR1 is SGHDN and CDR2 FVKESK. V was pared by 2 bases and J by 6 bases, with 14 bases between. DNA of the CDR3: TGTGCCAGCAGCCAAAATACGTGGGGAGTCGAGCAGTACTTC. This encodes CASSQNTWGVEQYF.

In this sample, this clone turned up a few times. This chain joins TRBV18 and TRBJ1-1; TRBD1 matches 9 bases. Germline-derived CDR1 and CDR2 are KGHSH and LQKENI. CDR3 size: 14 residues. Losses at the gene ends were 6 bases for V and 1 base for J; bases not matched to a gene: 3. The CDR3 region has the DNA TGTGCCAGCTCCCTGGACAGGGGGAACACTGAAGCTTTCTTT. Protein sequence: CASSLDRGNTEAFF.

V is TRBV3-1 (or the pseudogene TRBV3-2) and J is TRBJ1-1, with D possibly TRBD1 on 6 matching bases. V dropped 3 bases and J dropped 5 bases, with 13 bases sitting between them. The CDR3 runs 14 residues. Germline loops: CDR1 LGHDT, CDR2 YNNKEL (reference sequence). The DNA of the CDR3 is TGTGCCAGCAGCCAGTTAGGGGGGGAAACTGAAGCTTTCTTT. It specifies CASSQLGGETEAFF.

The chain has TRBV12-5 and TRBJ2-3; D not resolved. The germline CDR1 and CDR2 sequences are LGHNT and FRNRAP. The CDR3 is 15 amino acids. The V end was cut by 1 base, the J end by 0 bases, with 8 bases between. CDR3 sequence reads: CASGLDVASTDTQYF. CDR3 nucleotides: TGTGCTAGTGGTTTGGACGTAGCTAGCACAGATACGCAGTATTTT.

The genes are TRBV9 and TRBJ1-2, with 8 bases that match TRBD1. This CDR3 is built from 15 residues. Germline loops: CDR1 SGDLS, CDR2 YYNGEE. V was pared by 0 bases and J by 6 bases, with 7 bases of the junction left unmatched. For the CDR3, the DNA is TGTGCCAGCAGCGTAGGAACAGGGGGGGAAAATGGCTACACCTTC. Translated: CASSVGTGGENGYTF.

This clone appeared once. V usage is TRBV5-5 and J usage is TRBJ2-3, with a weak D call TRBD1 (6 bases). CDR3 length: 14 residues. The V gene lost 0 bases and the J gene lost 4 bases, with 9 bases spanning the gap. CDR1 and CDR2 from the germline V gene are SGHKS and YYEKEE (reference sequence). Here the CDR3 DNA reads TGTGCCAGCAGCTTGGAGGGGGTCCCAGATACGCAGTATTTT. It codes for CASSLEGVPDTQYF.

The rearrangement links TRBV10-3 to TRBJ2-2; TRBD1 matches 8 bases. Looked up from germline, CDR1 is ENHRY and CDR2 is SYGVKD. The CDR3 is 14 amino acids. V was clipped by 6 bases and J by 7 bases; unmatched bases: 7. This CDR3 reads CAIRSTGGNGELFF. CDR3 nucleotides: TGTGCCATCAGGTCAACAGGGGGTAACGGGGAGCTGTTTTTT.

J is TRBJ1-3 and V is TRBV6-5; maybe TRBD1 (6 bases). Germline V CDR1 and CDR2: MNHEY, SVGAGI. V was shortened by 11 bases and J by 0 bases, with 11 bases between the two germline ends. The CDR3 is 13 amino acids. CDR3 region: CAAQGISGNTIYF. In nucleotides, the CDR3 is TGTGCCGCTCAGGGGATCTCTGGAAACACCATATATTTT.

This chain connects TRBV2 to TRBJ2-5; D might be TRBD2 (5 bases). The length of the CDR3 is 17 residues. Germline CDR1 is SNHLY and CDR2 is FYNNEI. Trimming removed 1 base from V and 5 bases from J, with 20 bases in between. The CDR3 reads CASSEVLLASPRETQYF. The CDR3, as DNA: TGTGCCAGCAGTGAAGTCCTTCTTGCTAGCCCTCGGGAGACCCAGTACTTC.

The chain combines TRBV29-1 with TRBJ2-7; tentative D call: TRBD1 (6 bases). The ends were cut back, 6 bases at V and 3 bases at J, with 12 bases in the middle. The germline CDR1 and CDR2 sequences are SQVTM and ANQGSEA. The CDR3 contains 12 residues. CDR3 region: CSVLDRFYEQYF. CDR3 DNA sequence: TGCAGCGTACTGGACAGATTCTACGAGCAGTACTTC.

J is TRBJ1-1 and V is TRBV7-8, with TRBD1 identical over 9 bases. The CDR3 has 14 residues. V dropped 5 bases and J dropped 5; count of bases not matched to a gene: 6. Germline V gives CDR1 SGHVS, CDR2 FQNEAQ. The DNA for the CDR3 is TGTGCCAGCAGCCACGGGACAGGGAGAACTGAAGCTTTCTTT. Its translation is CASSHGTGRTEAFF.

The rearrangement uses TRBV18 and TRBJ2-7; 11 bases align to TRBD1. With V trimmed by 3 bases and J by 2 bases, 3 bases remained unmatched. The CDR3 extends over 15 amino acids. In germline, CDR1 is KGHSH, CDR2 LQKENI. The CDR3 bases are TGTGCCAGCTCACCTGGGACAGGGGGAACCTACGAGCAGTACTTC. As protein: CASSPGTGGTYEQYF.

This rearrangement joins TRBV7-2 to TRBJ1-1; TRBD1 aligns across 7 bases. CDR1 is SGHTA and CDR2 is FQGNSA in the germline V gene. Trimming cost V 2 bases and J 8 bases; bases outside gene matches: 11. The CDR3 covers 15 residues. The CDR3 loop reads CASSLMAKSTGEAFF. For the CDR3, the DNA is TGTGCCAGCAGCTTAATGGCTAAATCGACAGGGGAAGCTTTCTTT.

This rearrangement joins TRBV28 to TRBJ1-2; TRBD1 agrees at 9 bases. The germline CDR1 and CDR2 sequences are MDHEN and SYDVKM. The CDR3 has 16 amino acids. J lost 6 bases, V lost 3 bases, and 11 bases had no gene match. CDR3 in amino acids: CASSLRVLTGGDGYTF. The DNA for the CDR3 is TGTGCCAGCAGTTTGCGAGTTCTTACAGGGGGCGATGGCTACACCTTC.

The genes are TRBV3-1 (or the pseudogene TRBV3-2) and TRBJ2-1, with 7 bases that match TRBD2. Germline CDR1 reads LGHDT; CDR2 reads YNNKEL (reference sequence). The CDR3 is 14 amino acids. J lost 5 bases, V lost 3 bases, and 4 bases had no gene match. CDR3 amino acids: CASSQMGRDNEQFF. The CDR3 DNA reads TGTGCCAGCAGCCAGATGGGGAGGGACAATGAGCAGTTCTTC.

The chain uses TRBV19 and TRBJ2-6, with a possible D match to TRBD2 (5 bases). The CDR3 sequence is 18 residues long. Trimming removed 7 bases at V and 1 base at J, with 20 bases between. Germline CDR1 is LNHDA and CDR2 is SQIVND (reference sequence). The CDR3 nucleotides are TGTGCCAGTATGAAGAGGGCAGGTGATGTTTCTGGGGCCAACGTCCTGACTTTC. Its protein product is CASMKRAGDVSGANVLTF.

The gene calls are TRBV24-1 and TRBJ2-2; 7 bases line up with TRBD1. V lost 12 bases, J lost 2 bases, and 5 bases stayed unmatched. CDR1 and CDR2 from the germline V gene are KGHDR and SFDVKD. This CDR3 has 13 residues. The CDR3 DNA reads TGTGCCTCGGGGACAGCCAACACCGGGGAGCTGTTTTTT. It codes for CASGTANTGELFF.

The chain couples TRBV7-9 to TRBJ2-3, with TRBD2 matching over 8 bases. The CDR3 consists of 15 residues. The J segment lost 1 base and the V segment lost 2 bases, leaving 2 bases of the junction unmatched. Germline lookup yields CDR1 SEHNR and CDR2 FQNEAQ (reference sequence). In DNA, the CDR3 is TGTGCCAGCAGCTTATGGCGGGGGGGCACAGATACGCAGTATTTT. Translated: CASSLWRGGTDTQYF.

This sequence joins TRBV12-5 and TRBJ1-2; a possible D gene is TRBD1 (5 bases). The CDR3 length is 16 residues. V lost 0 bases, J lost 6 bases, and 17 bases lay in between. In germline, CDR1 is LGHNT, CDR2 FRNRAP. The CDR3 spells CASGLVRGVEMHGYTF. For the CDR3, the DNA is TGTGCTAGTGGTTTGGTACGGGGGGTAGAGATGCATGGCTACACCTTC.

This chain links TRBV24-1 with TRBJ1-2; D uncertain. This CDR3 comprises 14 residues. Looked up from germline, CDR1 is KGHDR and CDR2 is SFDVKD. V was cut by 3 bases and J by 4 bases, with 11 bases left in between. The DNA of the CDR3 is TGTGCCACCAGTGATCCCCCACTTGCCTATGGCTACACCTTC. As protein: CATSDPPLAYGYTF.

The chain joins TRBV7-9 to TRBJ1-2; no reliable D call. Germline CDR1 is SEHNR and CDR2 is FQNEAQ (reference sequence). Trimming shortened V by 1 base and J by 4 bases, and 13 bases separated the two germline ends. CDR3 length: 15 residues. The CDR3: CASSLDRTRGYGYTF. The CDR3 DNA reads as TGTGCCAGCAGCTTAGATCGAACTCGTGGCTATGGCTACACCTTC.

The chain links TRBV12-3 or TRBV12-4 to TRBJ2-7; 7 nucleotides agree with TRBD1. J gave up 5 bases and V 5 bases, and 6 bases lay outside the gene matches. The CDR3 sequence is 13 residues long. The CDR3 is CASSPQTGNEQYF. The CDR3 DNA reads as TGTGCCAGCAGTCCCCAGACAGGGAACGAGCAGTACTTC.

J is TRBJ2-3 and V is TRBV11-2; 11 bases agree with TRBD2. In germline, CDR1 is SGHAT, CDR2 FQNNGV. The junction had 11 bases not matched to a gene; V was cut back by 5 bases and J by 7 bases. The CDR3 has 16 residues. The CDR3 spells CASSQFSGGAVNTQYF. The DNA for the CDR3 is TGTGCCAGCAGCCAATTTAGCGGGGGGGCGGTAAATACGCAGTATTTT. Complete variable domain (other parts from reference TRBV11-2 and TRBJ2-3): EAGVAQSPRYKIIEKRQSVAFWCNPISGHATLYWYQQILGQGPKLLIQFQNNGVVDDSQLPKDRFSAERLKGVDSTLKIQPAKLEDSAVYLCASSQFSGGAVNTQYFGPGTRLTVL.